The clone carrying this T cell receptor (beta chain) has just a few counts. As yet, its antigen is unknown. The data belong to a study of blood T cells in healthy people across ages. Whole-study findings and limits: Diversity was higher, and naive CD4+ cells more numerous, in long-lived donors than in aged donors. With unsorted PBMCs, a conclusive comparison of naive versus antigen-experienced cells was not possible.

A second PCR, run for about 6 to 11 cycles, used a sample-barcoded 5' primer plus a J-beta primer mix. TCRdb recomputed calls from the 5' RACE reads with MiXCR, one row per CDR3 protein. In the table there are about 2 million distinct CDR3 sequences, around half of which are singletons. Specimen: blood. The TCR originated in a woman in her 40s in good health.

The CDR3 sequence: CASSVVGTMGEQYF. The CDR3 DNA reads TGTGCCAGCAGTGTCGTCGGGACAATGGGAGAGCAGTACTTC. The rearrangement links TRBV12-3 or TRBV12-4 to TRBJ2-7; D might be TRBD1 (6 bases). This CDR3 has 14 amino acids. V lost 5 bases and J lost 7, with 18 bases in between.